The clone carrying this T cell receptor beta chain has only one observation. What it recognizes is unknown. Sorted out of PBMCs were CD4+ T cells and CD8+ T cells. Once RNA had been extracted, it was reverse transcribed into cDNA to act as the sequencing template. The protocol was immunoSEQ multiplex PCR, while the TCRdb copy is restricted to in-frame clones and leaves out a portion. Of roughly 150,000 clones in the sample, 50% to 65% were seen once. These data are taken from a study of CD8+ T cells in alopecia areata. General study points: An increase in clonality over normal scalp was evident in lesional scalp, especially alopecia totalis/universalis. Mice gave a clearer picture of TCR sharing than patients did, possibly for HLA-related reasons. Sequencing of scalp samples also captures resident alphabeta T cells of normal skin.

Germline V CDR1 and CDR2: SGHRS, YFSETQ. CDR3 length: 15 residues. V was cut by 1 base and J by 7 bases, with 15 bases left in between. The source of this sequence is a human donor in good health. Material for sequencing was CD4+ T cells sorted from blood. This chain connects TRBV5-1 to TRBJ2-1, with D possibly being TRBD1 (6 bases). DNA of the CDR3: TGCGCCAGCAGCTTGCGCCTGACAGGTCTGAATGAGCAGTTCTTC. Encoded protein: CASSLRLTGLNEQFF.